Below, 19 T cell receptor beta chains from the same sample are listed, as sequenced in a study of T cell repertoires in ileal Crohn's disease. Generated by immunoSEQ multiplex PCR, the TCRdb table keeps only in-frame clones and is missing some. Among fewer than 15,000 clones listed, about four fifths were seen once. Described time point: neoterminal ileum biopsy at postoperative endoscopy, about 6 months after surgery. The material sequenced was ileal tissue. These receptors were obtained from an adult with Crohn's disease.

The V call is TRBV11-2, the J call TRBJ2-7, with 10 bases matching TRBD1. V lost 1 base to trimming and J lost 5 bases; unmatched junction nucleotides: 5. Germline lookup yields CDR1 SGHAT and CDR2 FQNNGV. The CDR3 runs 15 residues. CDR3: CASSLGRTGGNEQYF. The CDR3 DNA reads as TGTGCCAGCAGCTTAGGGCGGACAGGGGGTAACGAGCAGTACTTC.

This sequence joins TRBV18 and TRBJ2-6; 11 bases agree with TRBD1. CDR3 length: 19 residues. The ends lost 4 bases at V and 2 bases at J; junction bases unmatched: 10. CDR1 is KGHSH, CDR2 LQKENI, per germline. The CDR3 bases are TGTGCCAGCTCACGTATCCCGGGACAGGGGGTCCCTGGGGCCAACGTCCTGACTTTC. It codes for CASSRIPGQGVPGANVLTF.

This clone was observed a handful of times. The V call is TRBV7-2, the J call TRBJ1-1; 9 bases line up with TRBD1. Per the germline V gene, CDR1 is SGHTA and CDR2 is FQGNSA. The CDR3 covers 14 residues. V lost 6 bases, J lost 4 bases, and 6 bases stayed unmatched. In nucleotides, the CDR3 is TGTGCCAGCAGAGCTACAGGGGGCTTCACTGAAGCTTTCTTT. Protein: CASRATGGFTEAFF.

The table lists this clone with a count of one. The chain employs TRBV5-1 and TRBJ2-5; 7 bases fit TRBD2. CDR1 SGHRS and CDR2 YFSETQ come from the germline V gene. Unmatched junction bases numbered 10, after V lost 3 bases and J lost 2 bases. The CDR3 is made up of 16 amino acids. The CDR3, as DNA: TGCGCCAGCAGCTCACAGGTCCCGGGGGGACAAGAGACCCAGTACTTC. Amino acid sequence: CASSSQVPGGQETQYF.

The chain joins TRBV6-1 to TRBJ2-1, with D perhaps TRBD1 (6 bases). CDR3 size: 15 residues. V lost 5 bases and J lost 2, with 13 bases in between. Germline V gene lookup returns CDR1 MNHNS and CDR2 SASEGT. The CDR3 loop reads CASSTPWDTYNEQFF. CDR3 coding DNA: TGTGCCAGCAGTACCCCCTGGGACACCTACAATGAGCAGTTCTTC.

V is TRBV2 and J is TRBJ2-7; 9 nucleotides line up with TRBD2. This CDR3 contains 17 residues. After removal of 3 bases from V and 3 bases from J, the junction contained 12 bases not matched to a gene. In germline, CDR1 is SNHLY, CDR2 FYNNEI. CDR3 in DNA: TGTGCCAGCAGTGATTTGAAGCGACTAGCGGCTGTCTACGAGCAGTACTTC. It is translated as CASSDLKRLAAVYEQYF.

The CDR3 is CASSPRRDSYNEKLFF. The CDR3 region has the DNA TGTGCCAGCAGTCCCCGACGGGACAGCTACAATGAAAAACTGTTTTTT. The V gene is TRBV6-6, the J gene TRBJ1-4, with 7 positions matching TRBD1. The V segment lost 5 bases and the J segment 5 bases; nucleotides outside the gene matches: 11. CDR1 and CDR2 from the germline V gene are MNHNY and SVGAGI (reference sequence). The CDR3 is 16 residues long.

The rearrangement links TRBV7-2 to TRBJ1-5; 10 nucleotides line up with TRBD1. Germline loops: CDR1 SGHTA, CDR2 FQGNSA. V trimming: 5 bases; J trimming: 1 base; junction bases outside the gene matches: 11. The CDR3 runs to 18 residues. CDR3 protein: CASSVSGTGAGSNQPQHF. The CDR3 nucleotides are TGTGCCAGCAGCGTTTCCGGGACAGGGGCGGGGAGCAATCAGCCCCAGCATTTT.

There are a few counts of this clone. The chain carries TRBV7-4 and TRBJ1-2, with TRBD1 identical over 12 bases. V shed 7 bases, J shed 8 bases, and the junction held 11 bases outside the gene matches. The germline V gene encodes CDR1 SGHVT and CDR2 SQSDAQ. This CDR3 region has 15 residues. The CDR3 region is CASTPPGQGAEGYTF. The DNA for the CDR3 is TGTGCCAGCACCCCACCGGGACAGGGGGCGGAAGGCTACACCTTC.

The rearrangement uses TRBV5-6 and TRBJ2-7; 12 bases line up with TRBD2. Losses at the gene ends were 4 bases for V and 4 bases for J; bases not matched to a gene: 9. The CDR3 is made up of 16 amino acids. Germline CDR1 and CDR2: SGHDT and YYEEEE. The CDR3 coding sequence is TGTGCCAGCAGCAAAATAACTAGCGGGGGGTCGTACGAGCAGTACTTC. It encodes CASSKITSGGSYEQYF.

V gene TRBV29-1 combines with J gene TRBJ2-7; 7 positions match TRBD1. V lost 6 bases to trimming and J lost 4 bases; unmatched junction nucleotides: 3. CDR1 and CDR2 (germline): SQVTM, ANQGSEA. This CDR3 has 11 amino acids. This CDR3 is CSVTGQYEQYF. The CDR3 DNA reads as TGCAGCGTAACGGGACAGTACGAGCAGTACTTC.

The chain carries TRBV5-1 and TRBJ2-1; 8 positions agree with TRBD2. Germline values: CDR1 SGHRS, CDR2 YFSETQ. V shed 0 bases and J 7 bases; nucleotides not matched to a gene: 12. The CDR3 is 17 amino acids. The DNA of the CDR3 is TGCGCCAGCAGCTTGGAGATGGTGGCGGGAGGAGGGAATGAGCAGTTCTTC. Translated, it gives CASSLEMVAGGGNEQFF.

The chain has TRBV9 and TRBJ2-1; D is perhaps TRBD2 (6 bases). Germline V lookup: CDR1 SGDLS, CDR2 YYNGEE. V was shortened by 4 bases and J by 3 bases, with 14 bases between the two germline ends. The CDR3 runs 15 residues. The CDR3 DNA sequence: TGTGCCAGCAGCCTCGGGGGATCGAACTACAATGAGCAGTTCTTC. Protein product: CASSLGGSNYNEQFF.

V and J are TRBV19 and TRBJ1-1; tentative D call: TRBD1 (6 bases). Trimming stripped 9 bases from V and 1 base from J, with 12 bases between. This CDR3 comprises 13 residues. Germline-derived CDR1 and CDR2 are LNHDA and SQIVND (reference sequence). The CDR3 loop reads CASSPQGNTEAFF. As DNA, the CDR3 is TGTGCCAGCTCCCCACAGGGGAACACTGAAGCTTTCTTT. The full variable domain, its missing parts supplied by reference TRBV19 and TRBJ1-1, is DGGITQSPKYLFRKEGQNVTLSCEQNLNHDAMYWYRQDPGQGLRLIYYSQIVNDFQKGDIAEGYSVSREKKESFPLTVTSAQKNPTAFYLCASSPQGNTEAFFGQGTRLTVV.

The chain combines TRBV28 with TRBJ1-1, with D unresolved. The CDR3 consists of 14 residues. Germline V gives CDR1 MDHEN, CDR2 SYDVKM. V was clipped by 7 bases and J by 0 bases, with 12 bases between them. The DNA for the CDR3 is TGTGCCAGCACCTTATTGGGCCTGAACACTGAAGCTTTCTTT. Its protein is CASTLLGLNTEAFF.

This clone was seen once. The chain is built from TRBV5-8 and TRBJ2-5, with 10 bases that match TRBD1. The trim removed 6 bases at V and 4 bases at J, leaving 12 bases unmatched. This CDR3 comprises 16 residues. CDR1 SGHTS and CDR2 YDEGEE come from the germline V gene. The CDR3 reads CASNPTGTGVGETQYF. CDR3 in DNA: TGTGCCAGCAACCCTACCGGGACAGGGGTTGGAGAGACCCAGTACTTC.

V and J are TRBV5-1 and TRBJ1-2, with D maybe TRBD1 (5 bases). The V end lost 0 bases, the J end lost 12 bases, and 18 bases lay between the germline ends. Germline lookup yields CDR1 SGHRS and CDR2 YFSETQ. CDR3 size: 14 residues. The CDR3 sequence: CASSLGSEGAKNTF. CDR3 in DNA: TGCGCCAGCAGCTTGGGTTCGGAAGGGGCAAAGAACACCTTC.

The J gene is TRBJ2-7, the V gene TRBV6-4; TRBD2 aligns across 12 bases. CDR3 length: 16 amino acids. The V gene's germline CDR1 is MRHNA and CDR2 SNTAGT. With 3 bases clipped from V and 6 bases from J, the junction kept 9 bases outside the gene matches. DNA of the CDR3: TGTGCCAGCAGTGAAGGAAGACTAGCGGGAGTCGTCGAGCAGTACTTC. Amino acids: CASSEGRLAGVVEQYF.

The chain recombines TRBV6-6 with TRBJ1-4; 10 positions agree with TRBD1. J lost 7 bases, V lost 7 bases, and 6 bases had no gene match. Germline CDR1 MNHNY, CDR2 SVGAGI (reference sequence). The CDR3 is made up of 14 amino acids. The CDR3 here is CASTRDRGVEKLFF. The CDR3 bases are TGTGCCAGCACCAGGGACAGGGGCGTTGAAAAACTGTTTTTT.